This T cell receptor beta chain came from a study of T cell changes during pregnancy in multiple sclerosis. Sequencing used immunoSEQ multiplex PCR; TCRdb keeps in-frame clones, though not all of them. The table has approximately 43,000 clones, over 85% seen once. Deletions cut 7 bases from V and 5 bases from J, with 17 bases between. This CDR3 spans 14 amino acids. Germline CDR1 is LNHDA and CDR2 is SQIVND (reference sequence). The rearrangement links TRBV19 to TRBJ1-1; D not certain. The clonotype originates from a female donor with multiple sclerosis, enrolled in a pregnancy study. Sequenced material: CD8+ T cells from peripheral blood mononuclear cells, taken after pregnancy. CDR3 nucleotide sequence: TGTGCCAGTAATTCCCCCGAGCCGAGGACTGAAGCTTTCTTT. Its protein is CASNSPEPRTEAFF.